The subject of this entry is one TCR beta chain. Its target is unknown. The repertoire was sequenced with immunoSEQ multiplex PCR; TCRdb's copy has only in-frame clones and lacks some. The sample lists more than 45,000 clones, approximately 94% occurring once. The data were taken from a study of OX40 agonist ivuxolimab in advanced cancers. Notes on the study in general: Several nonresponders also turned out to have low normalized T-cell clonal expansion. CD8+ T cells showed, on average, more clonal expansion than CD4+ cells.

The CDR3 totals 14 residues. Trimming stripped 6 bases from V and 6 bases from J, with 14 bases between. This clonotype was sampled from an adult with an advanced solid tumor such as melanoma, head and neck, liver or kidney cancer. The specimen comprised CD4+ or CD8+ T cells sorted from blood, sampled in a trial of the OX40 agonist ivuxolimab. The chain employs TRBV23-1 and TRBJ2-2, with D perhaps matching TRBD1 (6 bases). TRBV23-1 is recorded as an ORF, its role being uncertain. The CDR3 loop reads CASRLTGSSGELFF. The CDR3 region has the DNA TGCGCCAGCAGACTTACAGGGTCGTCCGGGGAGCTGTTTTTT.